The entry below gives a single TCR beta chain sequence along with its context. The data belong to a study of blood T cell repertoires in COVID-19. Libraries were prepared by immunoSEQ multiplex PCR; TCRdb keeps only in-frame clonotypes and omits some of them. The sample contains approximately 99,000 clones, roughly 86% of which appear only once. Per the germline V gene, CDR1 is LNHDA and CDR2 is SQIVND (reference sequence). The CDR3 runs to 12 residues. The V end was cut by 10 bases, the J end by 6 bases, with 12 bases between. The source material was peripheral blood. This sequence joins TRBV19 and TRBJ2-2; perhaps TRBD2 as D (6 bases). The TCR originated in a human donor in a cohort sampled during active COVID-19. The CDR3 coding sequence is TGTGCCACCCGACTAGTGCCCGGGGAGCTGTTTTTT. Translated, it gives CATRLVPGELFF.